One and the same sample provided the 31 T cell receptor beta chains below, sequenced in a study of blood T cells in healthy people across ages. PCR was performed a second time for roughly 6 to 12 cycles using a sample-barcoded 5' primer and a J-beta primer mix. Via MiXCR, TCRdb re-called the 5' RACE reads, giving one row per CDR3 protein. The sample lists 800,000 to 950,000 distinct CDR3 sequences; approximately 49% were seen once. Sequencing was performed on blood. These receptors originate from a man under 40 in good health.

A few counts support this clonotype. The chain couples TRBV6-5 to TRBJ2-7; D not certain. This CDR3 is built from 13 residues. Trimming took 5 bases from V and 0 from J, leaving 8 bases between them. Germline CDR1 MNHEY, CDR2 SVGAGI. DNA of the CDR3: TGTGCCAGCAGTCGTGGAGCCTCCTACGAGCAGTACTTC. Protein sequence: CASSRGASYEQYF.

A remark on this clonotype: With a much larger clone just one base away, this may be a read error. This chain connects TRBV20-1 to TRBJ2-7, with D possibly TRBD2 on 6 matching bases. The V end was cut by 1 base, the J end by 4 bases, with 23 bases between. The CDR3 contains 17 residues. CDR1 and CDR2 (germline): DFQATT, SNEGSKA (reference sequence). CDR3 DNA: TGCAGTGCTAGAGCGGAGGGACGGGGAAACTTCGGGTACGAGCAGTACTTC. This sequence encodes CSARAEGRGNFGYEQYF.

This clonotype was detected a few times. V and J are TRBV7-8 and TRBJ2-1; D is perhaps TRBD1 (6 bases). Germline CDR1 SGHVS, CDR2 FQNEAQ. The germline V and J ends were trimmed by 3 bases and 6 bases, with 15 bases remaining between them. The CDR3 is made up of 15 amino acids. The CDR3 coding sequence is TGTGCCAGCAGCTTCACAGGGTACGGCGTCAATGAGCAGTTCTTC. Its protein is CASSFTGYGVNEQFF.

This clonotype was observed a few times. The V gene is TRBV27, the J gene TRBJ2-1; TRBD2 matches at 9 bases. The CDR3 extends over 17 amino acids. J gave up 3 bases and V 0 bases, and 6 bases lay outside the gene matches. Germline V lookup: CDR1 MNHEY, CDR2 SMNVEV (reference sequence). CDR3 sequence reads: CASSLSGGGAGYNEQFF. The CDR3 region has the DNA TGTGCCAGCAGTTTATCTGGCGGGGGGGCCGGCTACAATGAGCAGTTCTTC.

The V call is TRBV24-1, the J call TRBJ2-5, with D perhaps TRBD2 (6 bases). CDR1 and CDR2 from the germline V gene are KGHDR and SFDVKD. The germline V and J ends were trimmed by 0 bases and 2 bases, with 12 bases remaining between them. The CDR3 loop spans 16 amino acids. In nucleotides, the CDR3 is TGTGCCACCAGTGATTTGAAATTCGGGGGTCAAGAGACCCAGTACTTC. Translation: CATSDLKFGGQETQYF.

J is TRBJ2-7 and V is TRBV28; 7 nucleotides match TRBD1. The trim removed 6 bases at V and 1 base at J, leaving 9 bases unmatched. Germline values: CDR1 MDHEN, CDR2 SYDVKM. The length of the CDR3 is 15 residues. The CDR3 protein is CASRPTGTVSYEQYF. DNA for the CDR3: TGTGCCAGCAGACCTACCGGGACAGTTTCCTACGAGCAGTACTTC.

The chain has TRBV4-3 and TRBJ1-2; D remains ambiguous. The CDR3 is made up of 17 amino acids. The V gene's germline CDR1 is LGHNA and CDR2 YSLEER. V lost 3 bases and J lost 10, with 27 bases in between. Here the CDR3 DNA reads TGCGCCAGCAGCCATTCCGTGGGAAATGCTGGGCCTAACGACTACACCTTC. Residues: CASSHSVGNAGPNDYTF.

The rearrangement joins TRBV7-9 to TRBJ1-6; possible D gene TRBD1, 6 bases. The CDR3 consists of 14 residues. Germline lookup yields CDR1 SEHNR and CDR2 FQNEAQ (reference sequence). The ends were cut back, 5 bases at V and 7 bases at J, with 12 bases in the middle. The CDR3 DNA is TGTGCCAGCAGCACCCGTAGGGGGAATTCACCCCTCCACTTT. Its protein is CASSTRRGNSPLHF.

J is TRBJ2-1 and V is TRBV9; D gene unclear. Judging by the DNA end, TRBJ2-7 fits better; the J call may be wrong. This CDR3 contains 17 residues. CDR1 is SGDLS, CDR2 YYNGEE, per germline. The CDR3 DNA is TGTGCCAGCAGCGTAGAAGACGACAACCACTCCTACAATGAGCAGTACTTC. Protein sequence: CASSVEDDNHSYNEQYF.

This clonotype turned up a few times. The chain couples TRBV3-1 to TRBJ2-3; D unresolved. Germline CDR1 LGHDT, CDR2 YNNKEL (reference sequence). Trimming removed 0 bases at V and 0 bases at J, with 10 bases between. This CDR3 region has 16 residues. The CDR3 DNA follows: TGTGCCAGCAGCCAAGAAGGCTACCTTAGCACAGATACGCAGTATTTT. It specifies CASSQEGYLSTDTQYF.

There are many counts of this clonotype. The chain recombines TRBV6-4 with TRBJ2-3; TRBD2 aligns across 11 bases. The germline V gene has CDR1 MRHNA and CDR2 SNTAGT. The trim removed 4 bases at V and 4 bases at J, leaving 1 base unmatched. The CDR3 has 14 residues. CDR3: CASSGTSGSDTQYF. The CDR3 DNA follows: TGTGCCAGCAGTGGGACTAGCGGGTCAGATACGCAGTATTTT.

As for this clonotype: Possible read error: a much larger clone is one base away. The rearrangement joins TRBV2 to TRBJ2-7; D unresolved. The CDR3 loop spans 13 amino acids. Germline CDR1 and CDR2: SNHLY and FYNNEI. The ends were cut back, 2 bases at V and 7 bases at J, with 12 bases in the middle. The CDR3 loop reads CASSEMIYNEQYF. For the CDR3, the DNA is TGTGCCAGCAGTGAAATGATATACAATGAGCAGTACTTC.

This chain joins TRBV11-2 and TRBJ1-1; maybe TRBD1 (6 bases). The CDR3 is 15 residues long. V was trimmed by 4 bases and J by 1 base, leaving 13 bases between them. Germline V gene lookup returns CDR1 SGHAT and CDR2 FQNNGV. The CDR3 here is CASSSGQGTNTEAFF. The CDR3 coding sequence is TGTGCCAGCAGCTCCGGGCAGGGGACGAACACTGAAGCTTTCTTT.

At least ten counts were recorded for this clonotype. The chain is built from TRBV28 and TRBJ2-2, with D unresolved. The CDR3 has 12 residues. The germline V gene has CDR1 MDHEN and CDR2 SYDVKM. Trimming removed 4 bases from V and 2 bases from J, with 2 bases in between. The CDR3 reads CASSSNTGELFF. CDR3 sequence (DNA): TGTGCCAGCAGTTCCAACACCGGGGAGCTGTTTTTT. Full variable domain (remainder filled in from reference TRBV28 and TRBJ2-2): DVKVTQSSRYLVKRTGEKVFLECVQDMDHENMFWYRQDPGLGLRLIYFSYDVKMKEKGDIPEGYSVSREKKERFSLILESASTNQTSMYLCASSSNTGELFFGEGSRLTVL.

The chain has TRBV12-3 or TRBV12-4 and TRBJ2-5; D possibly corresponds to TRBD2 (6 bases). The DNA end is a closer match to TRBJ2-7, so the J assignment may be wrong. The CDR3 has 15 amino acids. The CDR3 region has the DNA TGTGCCAGCAGTTATAGGAGCGGGTCTTCCTACGAGCAGTACTTC. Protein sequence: CASSYRSGSSYEQYF.

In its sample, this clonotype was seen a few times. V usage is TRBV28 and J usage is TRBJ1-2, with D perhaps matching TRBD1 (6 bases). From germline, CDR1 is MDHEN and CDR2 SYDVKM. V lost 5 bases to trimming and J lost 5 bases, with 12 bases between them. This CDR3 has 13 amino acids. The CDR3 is CASSQQGLYGYTF. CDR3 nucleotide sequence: TGTGCCAGCAGTCAACAGGGTTTGTATGGCTACACCTTC.

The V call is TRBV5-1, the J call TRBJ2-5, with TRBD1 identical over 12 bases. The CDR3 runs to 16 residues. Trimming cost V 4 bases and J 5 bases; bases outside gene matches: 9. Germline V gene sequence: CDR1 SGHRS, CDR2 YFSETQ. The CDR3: CASSGTGGLLLETQYF. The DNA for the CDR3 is TGCGCCAGCAGCGGGACAGGGGGCTTGCTATTGGAGACCCAGTACTTC.

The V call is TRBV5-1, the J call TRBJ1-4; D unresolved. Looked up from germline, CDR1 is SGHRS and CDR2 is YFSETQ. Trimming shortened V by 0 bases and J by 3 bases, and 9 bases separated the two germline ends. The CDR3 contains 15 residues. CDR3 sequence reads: CASSLGDQANEKLFF. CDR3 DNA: TGCGCCAGCAGCTTGGGTGATCAGGCTAATGAAAAACTGTTTTTT.

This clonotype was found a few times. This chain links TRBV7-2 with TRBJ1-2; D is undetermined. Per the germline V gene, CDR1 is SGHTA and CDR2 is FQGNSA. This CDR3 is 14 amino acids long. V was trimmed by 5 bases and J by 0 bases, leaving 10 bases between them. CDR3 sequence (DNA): TGTGCCAGCAGCGTAACAGCTACTAACTATGGCTACACCTTC. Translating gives CASSVTATNYGYTF.

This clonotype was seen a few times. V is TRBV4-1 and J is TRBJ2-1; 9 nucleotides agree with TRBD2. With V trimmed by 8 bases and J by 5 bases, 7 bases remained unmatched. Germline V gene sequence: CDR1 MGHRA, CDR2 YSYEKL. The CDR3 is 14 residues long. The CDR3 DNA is TGCGCCAGCGGCAGACTAGCGGAGGACAATGAGCAGTTCTTC. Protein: CASGRLAEDNEQFF.

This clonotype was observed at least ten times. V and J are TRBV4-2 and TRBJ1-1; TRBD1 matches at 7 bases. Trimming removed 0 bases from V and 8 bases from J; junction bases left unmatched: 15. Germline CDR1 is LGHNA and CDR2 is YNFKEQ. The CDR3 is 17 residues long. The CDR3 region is CASSQEKSHRGGFEAFF. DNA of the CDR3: TGTGCCAGCAGCCAAGAAAAGTCCCACAGGGGAGGTTTCGAAGCTTTCTTT.

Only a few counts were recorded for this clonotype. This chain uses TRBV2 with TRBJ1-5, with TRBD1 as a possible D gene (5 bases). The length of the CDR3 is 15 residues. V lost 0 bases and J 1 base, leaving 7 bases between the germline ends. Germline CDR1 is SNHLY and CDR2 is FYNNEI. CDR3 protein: CASSEAGRSNQPQHF. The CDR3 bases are TGTGCCAGCAGTGAAGCGGGACGGAGCAATCAGCCCCAGCATTTT.

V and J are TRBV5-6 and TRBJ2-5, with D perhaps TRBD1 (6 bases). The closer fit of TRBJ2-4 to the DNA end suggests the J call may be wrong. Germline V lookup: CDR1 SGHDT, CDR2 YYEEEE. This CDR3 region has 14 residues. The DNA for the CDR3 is TGTGCCAGCAGCGCCACAGGGCCGAGGAACATTCAGTACTTC. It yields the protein CASSATGPRNIQYF.

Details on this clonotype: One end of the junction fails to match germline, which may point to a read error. CDR3 bases: TGTGCCAGCGGTTACGGACGAGGGGGGATATCGAACACTGAAGCTTTCTTT. Translating gives CASGYGRGGISNTEAFF. The rearrangement uses TRBV6-5 and TRBJ1-1, with a possible D match to TRBD1 (6 bases). This CDR3 has 17 residues. CDR1 and CDR2 from the germline V gene are MNHEY and SVGAGI.

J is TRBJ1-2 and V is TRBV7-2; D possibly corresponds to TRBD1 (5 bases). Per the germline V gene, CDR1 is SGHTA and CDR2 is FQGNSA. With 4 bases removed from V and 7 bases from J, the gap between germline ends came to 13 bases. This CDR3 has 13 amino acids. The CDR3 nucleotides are TGTGCCAGCAGCTCCGACAGTTTTAGTGGCTACACCTTC. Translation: CASSSDSFSGYTF. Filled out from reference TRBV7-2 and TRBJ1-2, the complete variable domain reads GAGVSQSPSNKVTEKGKDVELRCDPISGHTALYWYRQSLGQGLEFLIYFQGNSAPDKSGLPSDRFSAERTGGSVSTLTIQRTQQEDSAVYLCASSSDSFSGYTFGSGTRLTVV.

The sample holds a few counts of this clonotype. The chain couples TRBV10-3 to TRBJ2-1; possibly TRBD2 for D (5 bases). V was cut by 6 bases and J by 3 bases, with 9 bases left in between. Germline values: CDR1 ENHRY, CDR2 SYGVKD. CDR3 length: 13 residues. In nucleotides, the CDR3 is TGTGCCATCAGCGGGGAGATCTACAATGAGCAGTTCTTC. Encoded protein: CAISGEIYNEQFF.

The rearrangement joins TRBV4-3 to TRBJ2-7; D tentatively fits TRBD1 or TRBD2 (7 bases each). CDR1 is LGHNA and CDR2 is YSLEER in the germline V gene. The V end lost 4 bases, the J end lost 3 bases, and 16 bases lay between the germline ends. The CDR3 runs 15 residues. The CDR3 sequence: CASSPRQGGYYEQYF. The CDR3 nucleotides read TGCGCCAGCAGCCCGAGACAGGGAGGGTACTACGAGCAGTACTTC.

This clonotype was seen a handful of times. This CDR3 reads CAISESGARPADEQFF. Written as DNA, the CDR3 is TGTGCCATCAGTGAGTCCGGGGCGAGGCCGGCGGATGAGCAGTTCTTC. This chain uses TRBV10-3 with TRBJ2-1, with D perhaps assigned TRBD1 or TRBD2 (5 bases each). The CDR3 spans 16 residues. The germline gives CDR1 ENHRY, CDR2 SYGVKD. V was pared by 0 bases and J by 8 bases, with 17 bases between.

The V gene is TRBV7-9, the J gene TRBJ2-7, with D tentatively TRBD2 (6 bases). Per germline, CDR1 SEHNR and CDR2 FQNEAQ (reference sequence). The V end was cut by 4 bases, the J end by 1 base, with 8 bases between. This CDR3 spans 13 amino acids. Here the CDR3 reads CASSSRESYEQYF. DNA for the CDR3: TGTGCCAGCAGCTCCCGGGAGTCCTACGAGCAGTACTTC.

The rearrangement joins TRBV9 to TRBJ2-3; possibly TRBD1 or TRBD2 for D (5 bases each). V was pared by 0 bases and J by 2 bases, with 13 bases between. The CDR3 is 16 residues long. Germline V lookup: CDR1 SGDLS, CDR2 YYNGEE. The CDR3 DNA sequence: TGTGCCAGCAGCGTAGAAATAGGGGAGTCCACAGATACGCAGTATTTT. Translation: CASSVEIGESTDTQYF.

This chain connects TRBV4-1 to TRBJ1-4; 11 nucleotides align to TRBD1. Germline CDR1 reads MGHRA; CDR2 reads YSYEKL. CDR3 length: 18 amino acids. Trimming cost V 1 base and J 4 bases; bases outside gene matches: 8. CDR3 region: CASSQGTGGLRFNEKLFF. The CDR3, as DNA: TGCGCCAGCAGCCAAGGGACAGGGGGCTTGCGCTTTAATGAAAAACTGTTTTTT.